The next 27 T cell receptor beta chains were all read from a single sample in a study of OX40 agonist ivuxolimab in advanced cancers. Profiled with immunoSEQ multiplex PCR; TCRdb holds only in-frame clones, not every one. The table has fewer than 55,000 clones, approximately 90% seen once; the top ten hold 10%. The source was CD4+ or CD8+ T cells sorted from blood, collected in a trial of the OX40 agonist ivuxolimab. These receptors all stem from an adult with an advanced solid tumor such as melanoma, head and neck, liver or kidney cancer.

This rearrangement joins TRBV7-3 to TRBJ2-3; 7 nucleotides agree with TRBD2. This CDR3 contains 15 residues. Per germline, CDR1 SGHTA and CDR2 FQGTGA. Trimming removed 5 bases from V and 1 base from J; junction bases left unmatched: 6. This chain's CDR3 is CASSKTSAGTDTQYF. The CDR3 nucleotides are TGTGCCAGCAGCAAAACTAGCGCAGGCACAGATACGCAGTATTTT.

This chain connects TRBV6-5 to TRBJ2-2; TRBD2 matches 8 bases. V was pared by 0 bases and J by 3 bases, with 3 bases of the junction left unmatched. CDR1 and CDR2 (germline): MNHEY, SVGAGI. The CDR3 loop spans 16 amino acids. In DNA, the CDR3 is TGTGCCAGCAGTTACTCAACGGGGGGGGACACCGGGGAGCTGTTTTTT. Its protein product is CASSYSTGGDTGELFF.

The CDR3 coding sequence is TGTGCCAGCAGAGCCTTGGCCGACACCGGGGAGCTGTTTTTT. Translated, it gives CASRALADTGELFF. This rearrangement joins TRBV7-8 to TRBJ2-2; D call uncertain. The CDR3 sequence is 14 residues long. CDR1 and CDR2 (germline): SGHVS, FQNEAQ. The ends were cut back, 6 bases at V and 3 bases at J, with 11 bases in the middle.

The chain combines TRBV19 with TRBJ2-7; possibly TRBD2 for D (6 bases). V was clipped by 1 base and J by 3 bases, with 10 bases between them. Germline CDR1 is LNHDA and CDR2 is SQIVND (reference sequence). The CDR3 has 14 residues. The CDR3 DNA reads TGTGCCAGTAGTATAGGGGACTCTTACTACGAGCAGTACTTC. The encoded protein is CASSIGDSYYEQYF.

The CDR3 here is CASSFHTSTGELFF. The CDR3 nucleotides read TGCGCCAGCAGCTTTCACACGTCCACCGGGGAGCTGTTTTTT. The chain uses TRBV5-1 and TRBJ2-2, with no clear D. Germline V gene data show CDR1 as SGHRS and CDR2 as YFSETQ. V was clipped by 2 bases and J by 4 bases, with 9 bases between them. The CDR3 runs 14 residues.

The chain is built from TRBV10-2 and TRBJ2-2; D unresolved. Trimming stripped 5 bases from V and 2 bases from J, with 15 bases between. Germline V gene lookup returns CDR1 WSHSY and CDR2 SAAADI. There are 16 residues in the CDR3. The CDR3 nucleotides read TGCGCCAGCAGTCAACTCGTTCGAGTAAACACCGGGGAGCTGTTTTTT. Translation gives CASSQLVRVNTGELFF.

This chain links TRBV9 with TRBJ2-5, with 10 bases matching TRBD2. CDR1 SGDLS and CDR2 YYNGEE come from the germline V gene. The CDR3 totals 15 residues. V shed 3 bases and J 5 bases; nucleotides not matched to a gene: 7. This CDR3 reads CASSGEGTSVETQYF. Here the CDR3 DNA reads TGTGCCAGCAGCGGAGAGGGGACTAGCGTGGAGACCCAGTACTTC.

The chain combines TRBV15 with TRBJ2-7, with TRBD1 identical over 7 bases. The CDR3 runs 19 residues. CDR1 LNHNV and CDR2 YYDKDF come from the germline V gene (reference sequence). The V segment lost 3 bases and the J segment 5 bases; nucleotides outside the gene matches: 22. The CDR3 loop reads CATSSLSGQIKPGSDEQYF. DNA for the CDR3: TGTGCCACCAGCAGCTTATCGGGACAGATAAAACCGGGTTCTGACGAGCAGTACTTC.

The chain uses TRBV4-1 and TRBJ1-5; D is unresolved. The germline V gene encodes CDR1 MGHRA and CDR2 YSYEKL. The V gene lost 0 bases and the J gene lost 7 bases, with 10 bases spanning the gap. This CDR3 spans 14 amino acids. As DNA, the CDR3 is TGCGCCAGCAGCCAAGACCCGGCCCTGCAGCCCCAGCATTTT. Translating it yields CASSQDPALQPQHF.

The V and J genes are TRBV9 and TRBJ2-1; TRBD1 is a possible D gene (7 bases). V lost 0 bases and J lost 3, with 10 bases in between. The CDR3 consists of 15 residues. Germline V gene lookup returns CDR1 SGDLS and CDR2 YYNGEE. The CDR3 DNA reads as TGTGCCAGCAGCGTAGGGCAGGGGGGCTACAATGAGCAGTTCTTC. It is translated as CASSVGQGGYNEQFF.

The chain carries TRBV5-1 and TRBJ2-7; the match to TRBD2 covers 11 bases. This CDR3 comprises 18 residues. J lost 7 bases, V lost 4 bases, and 19 bases had no gene match. CDR1 is SGHRS and CDR2 is YFSETQ in the germline V gene. CDR3 protein: CASSPAVGLAGGPREQYF. In nucleotides, the CDR3 is TGCGCCAGCAGCCCAGCGGTTGGGCTAGCGGGAGGCCCTAGGGAGCAGTACTTC.

The chain carries TRBV9 and TRBJ1-2, with D unresolved. The CDR3 runs 8 residues. The V gene lost 7 bases and the J gene lost 10 bases, with 5 bases spanning the gap. Germline V gene lookup returns CDR1 SGDLS and CDR2 YYNGEE. This CDR3 reads CASSPYTF. DNA for the CDR3: TGTGCCAGCTCCCCCTACACCTTC.

V and J are TRBV5-1 and TRBJ2-1, with unresolved D. Trimming stripped 4 bases from V and 6 bases from J, with 8 bases between. CDR1 is SGHRS, CDR2 YFSETQ, per germline. The CDR3 is 12 amino acids. The CDR3 DNA is TGCGCCAGCAGCAGCAGCTTCAATGAGCAGTTCTTC. This codes for CASSSSFNEQFF.

The V call is TRBV5-1, the J call TRBJ2-5, with D uncertain. Germline lookup yields CDR1 SGHRS and CDR2 YFSETQ. This CDR3 contains 13 residues. Trimming cost V 4 bases and J 5 bases, with 12 bases left between them. In DNA form, the CDR3 reads TGCGCCAGCAGCATTTGGTCCCAGGAGACCCAGTACTTC. It yields the protein CASSIWSQETQYF.

CDR3 bases: TGTGCCAGCAGTTTTACCCCTTTTCAGCCCCAGCATTTT. This encodes CASSFTPFQPQHF. The J gene is TRBJ1-5, the V gene TRBV6-6, with no clear D. The length of the CDR3 is 13 residues. V was cut by 4 bases and J by 6 bases, with 10 bases left in between. CDR1 is MNHNY, CDR2 SVGAGI, per germline (reference sequence).

The gene calls are TRBV9 and TRBJ1-2; D gene ambiguous. Trimming pared 4 bases from V and 3 bases from J, leaving 22 bases between. The CDR3 spans 17 residues. Germline assignment: CDR1 SGDLS and CDR2 YYNGEE. The CDR3 DNA reads as TGTGCCAGCAGCCTCCTGTCGGTCTCAAACCCCCACTATGGCTACACCTTC. Residues: CASSLLSVSNPHYGYTF.

The chain joins TRBV11-2 to TRBJ2-3, with D unclear. Germline values: CDR1 SGHAT, CDR2 FQNNGV. This CDR3 contains 16 residues. Trimming pared 1 base from V and 0 bases from J, leaving 11 bases between. The CDR3 DNA is TGTGCCAGCAGCTTAGCGCCAGAAACTAGCACAGATACGCAGTATTTT. Its protein product is CASSLAPETSTDTQYF.

This sequence joins TRBV9 and TRBJ2-3; D is perhaps TRBD2 (5 bases). The V and J ends lost 4 bases and 1 base respectively, with 19 bases between them. Germline assignment: CDR1 SGDLS and CDR2 YYNGEE. The CDR3 runs 17 residues. This CDR3 is CASSSRLTINGTDTQYF. CDR3 nucleotide sequence: TGTGCCAGCAGCTCCCGCCTGACTATCAATGGCACAGATACGCAGTATTTT.

The chain carries TRBV5-5 and TRBJ2-7; no firm D call. V dropped 4 bases and J dropped 0 bases, with 14 bases sitting between them. Germline V gene sequence: CDR1 SGHKS, CDR2 YYEKEE (reference sequence). This CDR3 region has 15 residues. CDR3 DNA sequence: TGTGCCAGCAGCGGACGCGGCTGGAGCTCCTACGAGCAGTACTTC. Amino acid sequence: CASSGRGWSSYEQYF. The whole variable domain, filled in from reference TRBV5-5 and TRBJ2-7, reads DAGVTQSPTHLIKTRGQQVTLRCSPISGHKSVSWYQQVLGQGPQFIFQYYEKEERGRGNFPDRFSARQFPNYSSELNVNALLLGDSALYLCASSGRGWSSYEQYFGPGTRLTVT.

This chain uses TRBV30 with TRBJ2-3; 8 bases align to TRBD1. This CDR3 contains 17 residues. The germline V gene encodes CDR1 GTSNPN and CDR2 SVGIG (reference sequence). After removal of 3 bases from V and 1 base from J, the junction contained 12 bases not matched to a gene. CDR3 coding DNA: TGTGCCTGGAGCCTCCCAAAGCCAGGGGGCCGCACAGATACGCAGTATTTT. It specifies CAWSLPKPGGRTDTQYF.

Here the CDR3 reads CASSQRTGTGFEKLFF. The CDR3 DNA reads as TGTGCCAGCAGCCAGCGAACCGGGACAGGGTTTGAAAAACTGTTTTTT. The rearrangement joins TRBV9 to TRBJ1-4; 9 nucleotides line up with TRBD1. The V gene's germline CDR1 is SGDLS and CDR2 YYNGEE. Losses at the gene ends were 4 bases for V and 7 bases for J; bases not matched to a gene: 11. The CDR3 consists of 16 residues.

This chain connects TRBV7-3 to TRBJ2-7; D call uncertain. This CDR3 region has 15 residues. Trimming stripped 1 base from V and 0 bases from J, with 10 bases between. Germline V gene data show CDR1 as SGHTA and CDR2 as FQGTGA. The CDR3: CASSLSGLSSYEQYF. The CDR3 DNA is TGTGCCAGCAGCTTAAGTGGGTTAAGCTCCTACGAGCAGTACTTC.

The V and J genes are TRBV28 and TRBJ1-1; D may be TRBD1 (5 bases). The CDR3 is made up of 14 amino acids. Trimming removed 7 bases at V and 5 bases at J, with 17 bases between. Germline CDR1 reads MDHEN; CDR2 reads SYDVKM. CDR3 coding DNA: TGTGCCAGCACCCCTCTGAGTTGGGGGACTGAAGCTTTCTTT. Translation: CASTPLSWGTEAFF.

This clone was seen only once. The rearrangement links TRBV9 to TRBJ2-1, with D possibly called TRBD1 or TRBD2 (5 bases each). The CDR3 contains 21 residues. V lost 0 bases to trimming and J lost 3 bases, with 28 bases between them. From germline, CDR1 is SGDLS and CDR2 YYNGEE. CDR3 in DNA: TGTGCCAGCAGCGTAGCCAGGGAGAGTGTTGGGCCACAAGACCGCTACAATGAGCAGTTCTTC. Translating gives CASSVARESVGPQDRYNEQFF.

The table lists this clone with a count of one. V is TRBV2 and J is TRBJ1-2; D might be TRBD1 (5 bases). Germline lookup yields CDR1 SNHLY and CDR2 FYNNEI. The CDR3 is 13 amino acids. V lost 6 bases, J lost 1 base, and 9 bases lay in between. In nucleotides, the CDR3 is TGTGCCAGCAGATTTCAGGGTAACTATGGCTACACCTTC. Encoded protein: CASRFQGNYGYTF. Drawing the rest from reference TRBV2 and TRBJ1-2, the complete variable domain is EPEVTQTPSHQVTQMGQEVILRCVPISNHLYFYWYRQILGQKVEFLVSFYNNEISEKSEIFDDQFSVERPDGSNFTLKIRSTKLEDSAMYFCASRFQGNYGYTFGSGTRLTVV.

The genes are TRBV6-5 and TRBJ2-7; D remains unclear. The CDR3 loop spans 11 amino acids. Germline-derived CDR1 and CDR2 are MNHEY and SVGAGI. V gave up 4 bases and J gave up 2 bases, with 3 bases separating them. CDR3 region: CASSSTYEQYF. The CDR3 bases are TGTGCCAGCAGTTCTACCTACGAGCAGTACTTC.

This clone was counted a single time. The chain carries TRBV6-1 and TRBJ2-2; 11 positions match TRBD1. The CDR3 runs 14 residues. Germline assignment: CDR1 MNHNS and CDR2 SASEGT. V was clipped by 10 bases and J by 6 bases; unmatched bases: 7. The CDR3 loop reads CAILDRGRAGELFF. The CDR3 nucleotides are TGTGCCATCCTGGACAGGGGGCGCGCCGGGGAGCTGTTTTTT.